The 2 T cell receptor beta chains reported below all come from one sample, sequenced in a study of Graves' ophthalmopathy and Graves' hyperthyroidism. Amplified TCR beta CDR3 regions were obtained using RNA transcripts as template. HTBI primers were employed in first-round RT-PCR, then a second-round multiplex PCR followed. TCRdb re-called the multiplex PCR reads through MiXCR, storing one row per CDR3 protein. The profile shows some 25,000 distinct CDR3 sequences, around 50% of them singletons. The sequenced sample was peripheral blood. The receptor source for this set is an adult woman with stable Graves' hyperthyroidism.

The V gene is TRBV2, the J gene TRBJ2-3; no definite D call. CDR1 is SNHLY, CDR2 FYNNEI, per germline. Between the trimmed V and J ends, which lost 2 bases and 6 bases, there was a span of 15 bases. The CDR3 is made up of 15 amino acids. The CDR3, as DNA: TGTGCCAGCAGTGAAAGAGGAGCCTCGGTGGATACGCAGTATTTT. Translating it yields CASSERGASVDTQYF.

This clonotype was detected many times. The genes are TRBV15 and TRBJ2-4, with 7 nucleotides matching TRBD1. This CDR3 is built from 15 residues. Germline CDR1 and CDR2: LNHNV and YYDKDF (reference sequence). V was pared by 3 bases and J by 6 bases, with 8 bases of the junction left unmatched. For the CDR3, the DNA is TGTGCCACCAGCAGGAAGACAGGGTATCTAAACATTCAGTACTTC. Residues: CATSRKTGYLNIQYF.